This is a list of T cell receptor beta chains from one sample in a study of blood T cells in healthy people across ages. TCRdb re-called the 5' RACE reads with MiXCR, one entry per CDR3 protein. Of some 920,000 distinct CDR3 sequences listed, 45% to 60% are singletons. Sequenced sample: blood. These receptors were taken from a woman aged 60-75 years in good health. Both conserved end residues are part of each CDR3. The D gene is left open where the match is weak. Clone size appears in some rows only: once, few, many, or a class for an expanded clone.

clone size: few
D gene: .
V gene: TRBV12-3/TRBV12-4
J gene: TRBJ2-5
CDR3 length: 12
CDR3 DNA: TGTGCCAGCAGTCAGACTGACGGGGGCCAGTACTTC
CDR3 protein: CASSQTDGGQYF

clone size: few
D gene: .
V gene: TRBV12-3/TRBV12-4
J gene: TRBJ2-1
CDR3 length: 15
CDR3 DNA: TGTGCCAGCAGTTTAATCGGGGGCGCGAAGTCCGAGCAGTTCTTC
CDR3 protein: CASSLIGGAKSEQFF

clone size: .
D gene: .
V gene: TRBV21-1
J gene: TRBJ2-7
CDR3 length: 17
CDR3 DNA: TGTGCCAGCAGCAAAAAAGCCTTGACAGGGGAATTTTACGAGCAGTACTTC
CDR3 protein: CASSKKALTGEFYEQYF

clone size: .
D gene: TRBD1
V gene: TRBV12-3/TRBV12-4
J gene: TRBJ1-5
CDR3 length: 15
CDR3 DNA: TGTGCCAGCAGTCACAGGGGGCTTTCCGATCAGCCCCAGCATTTT
CDR3 protein: CASSHRGLSDQPQHF

clone size: few
D gene: .
V gene: TRBV3-1
J gene: TRBJ1-2
CDR3 length: 11
CDR3 DNA: TGTGCCAGCAGCCACGGAGATGGCTACACCTTC
CDR3 protein: CASSHGDGYTF

clone size: few
D gene: TRBD1
V gene: TRBV7-9
J gene: TRBJ2-7
CDR3 length: 13
CDR3 DNA: TGTGCCAGCAGCTTAGCAGGGGGCAGGGAGCAGTACTTC
CDR3 protein: CASSLAGGREQYF

clone size: few
D gene: TRBD2
V gene: TRBV7-9
J gene: TRBJ2-7
CDR3 length: 14
CDR3 DNA: TGTGCCAGCAGCTCTAGCGGGAGGAGAAGCGAGCAGTACTTC
CDR3 protein: CASSSSGRRSEQYF

clone size: many
D gene: TRBD2
V gene: TRBV20-1
J gene: TRBJ2-1
CDR3 length: 13
CDR3 DNA: TGCAGTGAGGTACTAGCGGCCCGAATTGAGCAGTTCTTC
CDR3 protein: CSEVLAARIEQFF

clone size: .
D gene: TRBD1
V gene: TRBV2
J gene: TRBJ2-1
CDR3 length: 15
CDR3 DNA: TGTGCCAGCAGTGACGGGACAGGGGCCTACAATGAGCAGTTCTTC
CDR3 protein: CASSDGTGAYNEQFF

clone size: .
D gene: .
V gene: TRBV5-6
J gene: TRBJ2-1
CDR3 length: 15
CDR3 DNA: TGTGCCAGCAGCTCTCTCAGTTTGATTTACAATGAGCAGTTCTTC
CDR3 protein: CASSSLSLIYNEQFF

clone size: .
D gene: TRBD2
V gene: TRBV10-1
J gene: TRBJ2-7
CDR3 length: 14
CDR3 DNA: TGCGCCAGCAGCCCCAGCGGGGACTCCTACGAGCAGTACTTC
CDR3 protein: CASSPSGDSYEQYF

clone size: .
D gene: .
V gene: TRBV5-1
J gene: TRBJ2-2
CDR3 length: 16
CDR3 DNA: TGCGCCAGCAGCCGAATCAGGCAGGGTGGCACCGGGGAGCTGTTTTTT
CDR3 protein: CASSRIRQGGTGELFF

clone size: .
D gene: TRBD1
V gene: TRBV12-3/TRBV12-4
J gene: TRBJ2-1
CDR3 length: 15
CDR3 DNA: TGTGCCAGCAGTTCGACCGGGACAGGGGGCAGTGAGCAGTTCTTC
CDR3 protein: CASSSTGTGGSEQFF

clone size: .
D gene: .
V gene: TRBV28
J gene: TRBJ2-1
CDR3 length: 18
CDR3 DNA: TGTGCCAGCAGGAAGCCCTATGGGGGACGAAGCTCCTACAATGAGCAGTTCTTC
CDR3 protein: CASRKPYGGRSSYNEQFF

clone size: .
D gene: .
V gene: TRBV20-1
J gene: TRBJ2-7
CDR3 length: 14
CDR3 DNA: TGCAGTGCAACGGGGGACATCCGAATCTACGAGCAGTACTTC
CDR3 protein: CSATGDIRIYEQYF

clone size: .
D gene: TRBD1
V gene: TRBV7-8
J gene: TRBJ1-6
CDR3 length: 17
CDR3 DNA: TGTGCCAGCAGCCCAAGAGGGACAGGGGGCGTTTGGTCACCCCTCCACTTT
CDR3 protein: CASSPRGTGGVWSPLHF

clone size: .
D gene: .
V gene: TRBV24-1
J gene: TRBJ2-3
CDR3 length: 14
CDR3 DNA: TGTGCCACCAGTGGGGCAGCTAGCACAGATACGCAGTATTTT
CDR3 protein: CATSGAASTDTQYF

clone size: .
D gene: TRBD2
V gene: TRBV20-1
J gene: TRBJ2-3
CDR3 length: 17
CDR3 DNA: TGCAGTGCTAGACTGGCGACTAGCGGGAGTCAGGCAGATACGCAGTATTTT
CDR3 protein: CSARLATSGSQADTQYF

clone size: few
D gene: .
V gene: TRBV28
J gene: TRBJ2-3
CDR3 length: 16
CDR3 DNA: TGTGCCAGCAGCCTAGGGACAACCGGAATTGCAGATACGCAGTATTTT
CDR3 protein: CASSLGTTGIADTQYF

clone size: few
D gene: .
V gene: TRBV20-1
J gene: TRBJ2-5
CDR3 length: 13
CDR3 DNA: TGCAGTGCTCACGGGGCCAACGAAGAGACCCAGTACTTC
CDR3 protein: CSAHGANEETQYF

clone size: once
D gene: TRBD1
V gene: TRBV4-1
J gene: TRBJ1-4
CDR3 length: 14
CDR3 DNA: TGCGCCAGCACCCGACAGGGGAGGAATGAAAAACTGTTTTTT
CDR3 protein: CASTRQGRNEKLFF

clone size: .
D gene: .
V gene: TRBV5-1
J gene: TRBJ2-7
CDR3 length: 12
CDR3 DNA: TGCGCCAGCAGCGGGGGCAAGGCCGAGCAGTACTTC
CDR3 protein: CASSGGKAEQYF

clone size: .
D gene: TRBD1
V gene: TRBV27
J gene: TRBJ2-7
CDR3 length: 15
CDR3 DNA: TGTGCCAGTAGTCCATCCGGGACAGGGTCTATCGAGCAGTACTTC
CDR3 protein: CASSPSGTGSIEQYF

clone size: .
D gene: .
V gene: TRBV5-1
J gene: TRBJ1-5
CDR3 length: 15
CDR3 DNA: TGCGCCAGCAGCTTGAGGGGGGCCAGCAATCAGCCCCAGCATTTT
CDR3 protein: CASSLRGASNQPQHF

clone size: .
D gene: .
V gene: TRBV20-1
J gene: TRBJ1-2
CDR3 length: 13
CDR3 DNA: TGCAGTGCTAGGTGCGACGGCGACTATGGCTACACCTTC
CDR3 protein: CSARCDGDYGYTF

clone size: .
D gene: .
V gene: TRBV20-1
J gene: TRBJ2-7
CDR3 length: 14
CDR3 DNA: TGCAGTGCTAGATCCCCGACTCAAGACTACGAGCAGTACTTC
CDR3 protein: CSARSPTQDYEQYF

clone size: .
D gene: .
V gene: TRBV20-1
J gene: TRBJ2-7
CDR3 length: 15
CDR3 DNA: TGCAGTGCTAGGGGCGGGTTCCAGCTAAGTTACGAGCAGTACTTC
CDR3 protein: CSARGGFQLSYEQYF

clone size: .
D gene: .
V gene: TRBV7-2
J gene: TRBJ2-7
CDR3 length: 14
CDR3 DNA: TGTGCCACCCCACAAAGTGCTGCCGTCTACGAGCAGTACTTC
CDR3 protein: CATPQSAAVYEQYF

clone size: .
D gene: .
V gene: TRBV7-2
J gene: TRBJ2-5
CDR3 length: 13
CDR3 DNA: TGTGCCAGCAGAGAAGGCGGGCAAGAGACCCAGTACTTC
CDR3 protein: CASREGGQETQYF

clone size: few
D gene: TRBD2
V gene: TRBV9
J gene: TRBJ2-1
CDR3 length: 16
CDR3 DNA: TGTGCCAGCAGCGTCTCGAGCGGGAGTAGTAAAAATGAGCAGTTCTTC
CDR3 protein: CASSVSSGSSKNEQFF

clone size: .
D gene: .
V gene: TRBV27
J gene: TRBJ1-6
CDR3 length: 13
CDR3 DNA: TGTGCCAGCAGTTTAGAGTTGAATTCACCCCTCCACTTT
CDR3 protein: CASSLELNSPLHF

clone size: few
D gene: TRBD2
V gene: TRBV7-2
J gene: TRBJ2-7
CDR3 length: 15
CDR3 DNA: TGTGCCAGCAGCTTAGGATGGGACTACGTTTACGAGCAGTACTTC
CDR3 protein: CASSLGWDYVYEQYF

clone size: .
D gene: .
V gene: TRBV27
J gene: TRBJ2-3
CDR3 length: 12
CDR3 DNA: TGTGCCAGCGGGAGGGGGCAAGATACGCAGTATTTT
CDR3 protein: CASGRGQDTQYF

clone size: few
D gene: .
V gene: TRBV5-1
J gene: TRBJ1-2
CDR3 length: 13
CDR3 DNA: TGCGCCAGCAGCAATGGATGGATAGAGGGCTACACCTTC
CDR3 protein: CASSNGWIEGYTF

clone size: .
D gene: .
V gene: TRBV6-5
J gene: TRBJ2-4
CDR3 length: 15
CDR3 DNA: TGTGCCAGCAGAATAGACAGAGCAGCCAAAAACATTCAGTACTTC
CDR3 protein: CASRIDRAAKNIQYF

clone size: .
D gene: .
V gene: TRBV5-1
J gene: TRBJ2-4
CDR3 length: 13
CDR3 DNA: TGCGCCAGCAGCGCAACGCGTGGTGAAGAGCAGTACTTC
CDR3 protein: CASSATRGEEQYF

clone size: .
D gene: .
V gene: TRBV4-2
J gene: TRBJ2-3
CDR3 length: 17
CDR3 DNA: TGTGCCAGCAGCCAAGCTGGAAAGGGAGTGGAGACAGATACGCAGTATTTT
CDR3 protein: CASSQAGKGVETDTQYF

clone size: .
D gene: .
V gene: TRBV20-1
J gene: TRBJ2-3
CDR3 length: 15
CDR3 DNA: TGCAGTGCTAGAGGTCCAGGAGCTAGCACAGATACGCAGTATTTT
CDR3 protein: CSARGPGASTDTQYF

clone size: .
D gene: .
V gene: TRBV12-3/TRBV12-4
J gene: TRBJ2-3
CDR3 length: 12
CDR3 DNA: TGTGCCAGCAGTGTGAGCGGAGATACGCAGTATTTT
CDR3 protein: CASSVSGDTQYF

clone size: .
D gene: .
V gene: TRBV4-1
J gene: TRBJ2-7
CDR3 length: 14
CDR3 DNA: TGCGCCAGCAGCCAAAGAGCGAGCTCCTACGAGCAGTACTTC
CDR3 protein: CASSQRASSYEQYF

clone size: few
D gene: .
V gene: TRBV14
J gene: TRBJ2-3
CDR3 length: 15
CDR3 DNA: TGTGCCAGCAGCCACCTACGGGACAACACAGATACGCAGTATTTT
CDR3 protein: CASSHLRDNTDTQYF

clone size: .
D gene: .
V gene: TRBV6-6
J gene: TRBJ1-4
CDR3 length: 16
CDR3 DNA: TGTGCCAGCAGCCCGCGGGGGGTAACAACTAATGAAAAACTGTTTTTT
CDR3 protein: CASSPRGVTTNEKLFF

clone size: once
D gene: .
V gene: TRBV7-2
J gene: TRBJ2-6
CDR3 length: 16
CDR3 DNA: TGTGCCAGCAGTTCAATCAGGGGCAATGGGGCCAACGTCCTGACTTTC
CDR3 protein: CASSSIRGNGANVLTF